These T cell receptor beta chains were read from a single sample in a study of blood T cell repertoires in COVID-19. Sequencing was performed with immunoSEQ multiplex PCR; in TCRdb, only in-frame clones are kept and a portion is missing. The sample lists about 150,000 clones, 86% seen once, with about 4.5% in the top ten. The specimen was PBMCs or T cells enriched from blood (not recorded which). Receptors were obtained from a man aged 45-65 years who had recovered from COVID-19. The CDR3 runs from the conserved cysteine through the conserved F or W.

J	V	CDR3
TRBJ2-2	TRBV9	CASSARANTGELFF
TRBJ2-7	TRBV5-5	CASSLGLAGGFTYEQYF
TRBJ2-3	TRBV9	CASSVGGGGGDTQYF
TRBJ1-2	TRBV6-2/TRBV6-3	CASSYHGRDTF
TRBJ1-2	TRBV6-2/TRBV6-3	CASSYGDRSYGYTF
TRBJ1-1	TRBV12-3/TRBV12-4	CASSLSRAVFF
TRBJ2-7	TRBV28	CATIEAGLADLLEQYF
TRBJ1-6	TRBV20-1	CSARDGRPLHF
TRBJ1-4	TRBV11-2	CASSAHTGTRNEWGLFF
TRBJ2-4	TRBV3-1/TRBV3-2	CASSLTPLLTGSKNIQYF
TRBJ1-1	TRBV19	CALRLEEGPAFF
TRBJ2-4	TRBV2	CASSPRLAGSKNIQYF
TRBJ1-1	TRBV3-1/TRBV3-2	CASSRDSILTAFF
TRBJ2-1	TRBV11-3	CASSQTQENEQFF
TRBJ1-5	TRBV6-5	CASSGQGRNQPQHF
TRBJ2-2	TRBV9	CASSGPLGRGGTGELFF
TRBJ2-3	TRBV11-3	CASGLKSTDTQYF
TRBJ2-3	TRBV4-1	CASSVLDRVSIDTQYF
TRBJ1-4	TRBV6-2/TRBV6-3	CASSKTGDPATNEKLFF
TRBJ2-3	TRBV7-9	CASSFTSGTDTQYF
TRBJ1-5	TRBV18	CASSPGTVSNQPQHF
TRBJ1-2	TRBV5-5	CASSTDPRQGYGYTF
TRBJ1-2	TRBV28	CASSSVRLGGYTF
TRBJ2-7	TRBV19	CASSIYITATYEQYF
TRBJ1-5	TRBV19	CASASHVGVNQPQHF
TRBJ2-1	TRBV4-3	CASSQGSGSYNEQFF
TRBJ2-1	TRBV27	CASSLRGNEQFF
TRBJ1-1	TRBV7-2	CASSLARTVDTEAFF
TRBJ2-7	TRBV6-5	CASRDPGPYEQYF
TRBJ1-1	TRBV5-1	CASSLVGSEAFF
TRBJ1-2	TRBV5-5	CASSLAGHYGYTF
TRBJ1-1	TRBV7-2	CASSAQWTLRAEAFF
TRBJ2-7	TRBV18	CASSPPLASSYEQYF
TRBJ1-5	TRBV27	CASSFLSQGSNQPQHF
TRBJ1-1	TRBV9	CASSVEGRKTEAFF
TRBJ1-5	TRBV2	CASSGGQGYSNQPQHF
TRBJ1-2	TRBV20-1	CSASRGGIEGYTF
TRBJ1-1	TRBV6-5	CAAGGNTEAFF
TRBJ2-1	TRBV7-2	CASSLMATTNEQFF
TRBJ1-2	TRBV13	CASSLGTGGFYGYTF
TRBJ2-7	TRBV7-9	CASSLFGERGSYEQYF
TRBJ2-3	TRBV7-2	CASSSPIAGLEDTQYF
TRBJ1-1	TRBV14	CASSRTRGTEAFF
TRBJ2-3	TRBV7-3	CASSQTGGTTTDTQYF
TRBJ1-2	TRBV7-2	CASSLGSQGARYGYTF
TRBJ1-6	TRBV19	CASYKPTGEGSPLHF
TRBJ2-1	TRBV30	CAWGVVAGVSYNEQFF
TRBJ2-7	TRBV7-9	CASSSWTGQGAYEQYF
TRBJ1-4	TRBV7-9	CASSRRQGTNEKLFF
TRBJ1-4	TRBV28	CASSLGQGYEKLFF
TRBJ1-3	TRBV9	CASSVAPGAANTIYF
TRBJ1-3	TRBV7-9	CASSFAGGDGNTIYF
TRBJ2-7	TRBV6-6	CASSLLRVSYEQYF
TRBJ2-7	TRBV20-1	CSARELDRPYF
TRBJ1-1	TRBV13	CASRTHQALTEAFF
TRBJ2-7	TRBV20-1	CSASDYEQYF
TRBJ2-3	TRBV7-2	CASSFKKGRVDTQYF
TRBJ1-1	TRBV5-5	CASSVDGTGNTEAFF
TRBJ2-1	TRBV7-9	CASSRTSGRIF